Listed below are T cell receptor beta chains from one sample, sequenced in a study of lymphopenia after photon versus proton radiotherapy. The method was immunoSEQ multiplex PCR; TCRdb's version includes in-frame clones alone and lacks a portion of them. The sample gives 65,000 or so clones, roughly 87% of which show up once; around 13% is in the top ten. The sample here was peripheral blood, taken from a patient treated with proton-based radiotherapy. Receptor source: a man at least 80 years old with esophageal cancer. The conserved cysteine and the conserved F or W are not part of the CDR3 here. The order of the fields is J gene, V gene, CDR3 protein.

>TRBJ2-1|TRBV5-1
ASSLVFRAGVHEQF
>TRBJ2-1|TRBV9
ASSRITPGTSDYNEQF
>TRBJ2-5|TRBV9
ASSVEAGGVIGGETQY
>TRBJ2-5|TRBV11-3
ASSLGLGRGETQY
>TRBJ2-5|TRBV7-2
ASSSPGQETQY
>TRBJ2-1|TRBV6-5
ASSRTSGSYNEQF
>TRBJ2-7|TRBV4-1
ASSPRAWGGTDYEQY
>TRBJ1-2|TRBV5-1
ASSLIGVAYGYT
>TRBJ2-1|TRBV29-1
SVDRGGGLTQNNEQF
>TRBJ1-2|TRBV5-1
ASSFGTGPSGYT
>TRBJ1-2|TRBV19
ASSMRQVYGYT
>TRBJ2-5|TRBV6-1
ASSELGETQY
>TRBJ1-1|TRBV4-1
ASSLRQMNTEAF
>TRBJ2-1|TRBV18
ASSPGYGTGGNEQF
>TRBJ1-1|TRBV27
ASSLGRGNTEAF
>TRBJ1-2|TRBV7-8
ASSPLGTGIYGYT
>TRBJ2-5|TRBV5-4
ASSLVGETQY
>TRBJ2-1|TRBV19
ASRPGVIENEQF
>TRBJ2-2|TRBV5-4
ASSRDRRGGELF
>TRBJ2-1|TRBV7-6
ASSWDYLNEQF
>TRBJ1-4|TRBV12-5
ASGLVRGPFVKLF
>TRBJ1-1|TRBV29-1
SVQGHTEAF
>TRBJ1-3|TRBV30
AWTARSSGNTIY